This T cell receptor beta chain was sequenced during a study of blood T cell repertoires in COVID-19. CDR1 and CDR2 (germline): LNHDA, SQIVND (reference sequence). The CDR3 runs 17 residues. J lost 4 bases, V lost 1 base, and 9 bases had no gene match. This clone was seen only once. This table comes from immunoSEQ multiplex PCR, and its TCRdb copy is limited to in-frame clones, with some not included. The table records approximately 220,000 clones, over 75% of them present only once. Sequencing used peripheral blood. The chain recombines TRBV19 with TRBJ2-2, with 7 bases lining up with TRBD2. The clonotype originates from a man aged 45 to 65 with acute or convalescent COVID-19. In nucleotides, the CDR3 is TGTGCCAGTAGTATAGCCCTTGGGAGGGAGGGCACCGGGGAGCTGTTTTTT. It encodes CASSIALGREGTGELFF.